Listed below are T cell receptor beta chains from one sample, sequenced in a study of T-cell reconstitution after alpha-beta-depleted transplantation in children. TCRdb reprocessed the PCR reads with MiXCR, giving one entry per CDR3 protein. The sample has some 600,000 distinct CDR3 sequences, over 15% seen once. Sequencing used PBMCs from the stem cell graft donor, obtained from the stem cell graft. Source of these receptors: a human donor who donated a stem cell graft to a child with acute myeloid leukemia. CDR3s include the opening cysteine and the closing phenylalanine or tryptophan. Each record gives: J gene, clone size, V gene, D gene, CDR3 protein, CDR3 DNA. The D gene is left open where the match is weak. Clone size, where shown, is once, few, many, or a class for clones that have expanded.

j_gene: TRBJ2-7; abundance: many; v_gene: TRBV20-1; d_gene: NA; CDR3aa: CSARDPSKTRLYEQYF; CDR3nt: TGCAGTGCTAGAGATCCCTCAAAAACACGCCTCTACGAGCAGTACTTC
j_gene: TRBJ1-2; abundance: NA; v_gene: TRBV4-1; d_gene: NA; CDR3aa: CASSVQGYDGYTF; CDR3nt: TGCGCCAGCAGCGTCCAGGGTTACGATGGCTACACCTTC
j_gene: TRBJ2-4; abundance: few; v_gene: TRBV20-1; d_gene: TRBD2; CDR3aa: CSARGDAGEGNIQYF; CDR3nt: TGCAGTGCTAGAGGTGACGCGGGGGAGGGAAACATTCAGTACTTC
j_gene: TRBJ2-1; abundance: NA; v_gene: TRBV3-1; d_gene: NA; CDR3aa: CASSSFRGTYNEQFF; CDR3nt: TGTGCCAGCAGCTCTTTCCGGGGGACCTACAATGAGCAGTTCTTC
j_gene: TRBJ1-4; abundance: many; v_gene: TRBV5-5; d_gene: NA; CDR3aa: CASSLRTAKNEKLFF; CDR3nt: TGTGCCAGCAGCTTGCGGACAGCGAAGAATGAAAAACTGTTTTTT
j_gene: TRBJ2-1; abundance: many; v_gene: TRBV29-1; d_gene: TRBD2; CDR3aa: CSAIAGGPSNEQFF; CDR3nt: TGCAGCGCCATAGCGGGGGGGCCCTCAAATGAGCAGTTCTTC
j_gene: TRBJ1-2; abundance: many; v_gene: TRBV20-1; d_gene: NA; CDR3aa: CSARDYRSGFGYTF; CDR3nt: TGCAGTGCTAGAGATTATAGGTCGGGGTTCGGCTACACCTTC
j_gene: TRBJ2-1; abundance: many; v_gene: TRBV29-1; d_gene: NA; CDR3aa: CSVPNPRAGNEQFF; CDR3nt: TGCAGCGTTCCAAACCCACGGGCTGGAAATGAGCAGTTCTTC
j_gene: TRBJ2-1; abundance: NA; v_gene: TRBV15; d_gene: NA; CDR3aa: CATSRVGGLNEQFF; CDR3nt: TGTGCCACCAGCAGAGTTGGAGGGTTGAATGAGCAGTTCTTC
j_gene: TRBJ2-1; abundance: NA; v_gene: TRBV20-1; d_gene: TRBD2; CDR3aa: CSASLPGLDSNEQFF; CDR3nt: TGCAGTGCTTCCTTACCGGGACTAGACTCTAATGAGCAGTTCTTC